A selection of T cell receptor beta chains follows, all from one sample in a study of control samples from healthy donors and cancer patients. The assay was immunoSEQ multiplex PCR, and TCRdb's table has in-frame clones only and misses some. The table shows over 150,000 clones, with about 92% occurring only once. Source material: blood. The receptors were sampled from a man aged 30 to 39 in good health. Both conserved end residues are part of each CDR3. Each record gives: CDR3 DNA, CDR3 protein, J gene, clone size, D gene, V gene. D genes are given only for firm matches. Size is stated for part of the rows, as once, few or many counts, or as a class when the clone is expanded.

DNA: TGTGCCAGCAGGGGACAGCACAATGAGCAGTTCTTC
CDR3: CASRGQHNEQFF
J: TRBJ2-1
size: -
D: TRBD1
V: TRBV6-5

DNA: TGTGCCAGCAGCTTGGCCAACTGGGGCGGGGTGAACACTGAAGCTTTCTTT
CDR3: CASSLANWGGVNTEAFF
J: TRBJ1-1
size: -
D: -
V: TRBV5-8

DNA: TGTGCCAGCAGACGGACACCCTGGGGCAATCAGCCCCAGCATTTT
CDR3: CASRRTPWGNQPQHF
J: TRBJ1-5
size: -
D: -
V: TRBV6-5

DNA: TGTGCCAGCTCACCGGGACAGAGGACGAACACTGAAGCTTTCTTT
CDR3: CASSPGQRTNTEAFF
J: TRBJ1-1
size: -
D: TRBD1
V: TRBV18

DNA: TGTGCCAGCAGCTTGGAGGGGGTATGGTCACCCCTCCACTTT
CDR3: CASSLEGVWSPLHF
J: TRBJ1-6
size: -
D: -
V: TRBV5-4

DNA: TGTGCCAGCATCCCTGTTGCAGGGGGCTCACCCCTCCACTTT
CDR3: CASIPVAGGSPLHF
J: TRBJ1-6
size: -
D: TRBD1
V: TRBV27

DNA: TGTGCCAGCAGCCCTCAGGGCGGCAATCAGCCCCAGCATTTT
CDR3: CASSPQGGNQPQHF
J: TRBJ1-5
size: -
D: -
V: TRBV7-2

DNA: TGTGCCAGCAGTGAAAGCAGGGGGCGGATTGGGAGGCAGTACTTC
CDR3: CASSESRGRIGRQYF
J: TRBJ2-7
size: few
D: TRBD1
V: TRBV2

DNA: TGTGCCAGCAGTTGGGCAAGTAACTATGGCTACACCTTC
CDR3: CASSWASNYGYTF
J: TRBJ1-2
size: -
D: -
V: TRBV27

DNA: TGTGCCAGCAGTGCCGCTCAACCGCACATTTCTAACTATGGCTACACCTTC
CDR3: CASSAAQPHISNYGYTF
J: TRBJ1-2
size: -
D: -
V: TRBV2

DNA: TGTGCCAGCACTCGAGGGGAGGCGCGGGGAAACACCATATATTTT
CDR3: CASTRGEARGNTIYF
J: TRBJ1-3
size: -
D: -
V: TRBV5-6

DNA: TGTGCCAGCAGCCCCGCTGGGGCACAGGGCCCTAATGAAAAACTGTTTTTT
CDR3: CASSPAGAQGPNEKLFF
J: TRBJ1-4
size: -
D: -
V: TRBV7-6

DNA: TGTGCCAGCGTGGGTCCGGGTCTGGGGACTGAAGCTTTCTTT
CDR3: CASVGPGLGTEAFF
J: TRBJ1-1
size: once
D: -
V: TRBV2

DNA: TGCGCCAGCAGCCCCCGGGAGCGGTCGGGCACAGATACGCAGTATTTT
CDR3: CASSPRERSGTDTQYF
J: TRBJ2-3
size: -
D: -
V: TRBV5-1

DNA: TGTGCCAGCACCATGAGTTCGAACACTGAAGCTTTCTTT
CDR3: CASTMSSNTEAFF
J: TRBJ1-1
size: -
D: -
V: TRBV12-3/TRBV12-4

DNA: TGCGCCAGCAGCTTGCTAGGGCTAGGGAGGGGAGACACTGAAGCTTTCTTT
CDR3: CASSLLGLGRGDTEAFF
J: TRBJ1-1
size: -
D: -
V: TRBV5-1

DNA: TGTGCCAGCAGTTTGGGGGGCGAGCAGTACTTC
CDR3: CASSLGGEQYF
J: TRBJ2-7
size: -
D: -
V: TRBV12-3/TRBV12-4

DNA: TGTGCCAGCAGCTTGGATTCAGACTACAATGAGCAGTTCTTC
CDR3: CASSLDSDYNEQFF
J: TRBJ2-1
size: -
D: -
V: TRBV5-6

DNA: TGTGCCATAAGACAGGGGGCTGATGAAAAACTGTTTTTT
CDR3: CAIRQGADEKLFF
J: TRBJ1-4
size: -
D: TRBD1
V: TRBV2

DNA: TGTGCCAGTAGTATATCTGGGGTTGGCTACACCTTC
CDR3: CASSISGVGYTF
J: TRBJ1-2
size: once
D: -
V: TRBV19

DNA: TGTGCCAGCAGCTTGAACTACGAGCAGTACTTC
CDR3: CASSLNYEQYF
J: TRBJ2-7
size: -
D: -
V: TRBV7-9

DNA: TGTGCCAGCAGCGGGAGACTAGCGGGAGTAAATGAGCAGTTCTTC
CDR3: CASSGRLAGVNEQFF
J: TRBJ2-1
size: -
D: TRBD2
V: TRBV7-9

DNA: TGCAGCGTCCAGGCCAGCTACGAGCAGTACTTC
CDR3: CSVQASYEQYF
J: TRBJ2-7
size: -
D: -
V: TRBV29-1

DNA: TGTGCCAGCAGTTACTCAGGCGACTATAGCAATCAGCCCCAGCATTTT
CDR3: CASSYSGDYSNQPQHF
J: TRBJ1-5
size: -
D: -
V: TRBV6-2/TRBV6-3

DNA: TGTGCCAGCAGTTACTCGACTACGGTAGGGGACAATGAGCAGTTCTTC
CDR3: CASSYSTTVGDNEQFF
J: TRBJ2-1
size: -
D: -
V: TRBV6-2/TRBV6-3

DNA: TGTGCCAGCAGCTTAGACAGGGATGAAGGTGAGCAGTTCTTC
CDR3: CASSLDRDEGEQFF
J: TRBJ2-1
size: -
D: -
V: TRBV13

DNA: TGTGCCAGCAGCCCCAGGATCTCCTATAATTCACCCCTCCACTTT
CDR3: CASSPRISYNSPLHF
J: TRBJ1-6
size: -
D: -
V: TRBV3-1/TRBV3-2

DNA: TGTGCCAGCAGTTACGGACAGACACAGACCCAGTACTTC
CDR3: CASSYGQTQTQYF
J: TRBJ2-5
size: -
D: -
V: TRBV6-7

DNA: TGTGCCACCAGCAGAGATGGGGCTAGGATCTACGAGCAGTACTTC
CDR3: CATSRDGARIYEQYF
J: TRBJ2-7
size: -
D: -
V: TRBV15

DNA: TGTGCCAGCAGCCCTGGACTAGCGGGGCGGTCGGATACGCAGTATTTT
CDR3: CASSPGLAGRSDTQYF
J: TRBJ2-3
size: -
D: TRBD2
V: TRBV11-2

DNA: TGTGCCAGCAGCCAAGATCTACCGGGACAGGGCCCTTTCTCTGGAAACACCATATATTTT
CDR3: CASSQDLPGQGPFSGNTIYF
J: TRBJ1-3
size: -
D: TRBD1
V: TRBV3-1/TRBV3-2

DNA: TGTGCCAGCTCACCGGACAGAGGCACAGATACGCAGTATTTT
CDR3: CASSPDRGTDTQYF
J: TRBJ2-3
size: -
D: -
V: TRBV18

DNA: TGTGCCAGCAGCGGGACGGGACAACTGAACACTGAAGCTTTCTTT
CDR3: CASSGTGQLNTEAFF
J: TRBJ1-1
size: -
D: -
V: TRBV2

DNA: TGTGCCAGCAGCCAACGTAGGGGCAATCAGCCCCAGCATTTT
CDR3: CASSQRRGNQPQHF
J: TRBJ1-5
size: once
D: -
V: TRBV7-2

DNA: TGTGCCAGCAGCCCGGGGGGGACAGGGGGCGCTTGGCAGTACTTC
CDR3: CASSPGGTGGAWQYF
J: TRBJ2-7
size: -
D: TRBD1
V: TRBV7-2

DNA: TGTGCCACCAGTGATTTGGGTCCGACGGGGCAGTACTTC
CDR3: CATSDLGPTGQYF
J: TRBJ2-7
size: -
D: -
V: TRBV24-1

DNA: TGTGCCACCAAAATGAGGGGTGGCGACTATGGCTACACCTTC
CDR3: CATKMRGGDYGYTF
J: TRBJ1-2
size: -
D: -
V: TRBV28

DNA: TGTGCCAGCAGCTTAGAGGCGGGGGGGCTTAATGAGCAGTTCTTC
CDR3: CASSLEAGGLNEQFF
J: TRBJ2-1
size: -
D: TRBD2
V: TRBV7-7

DNA: TGTGCCAGCAGCCGGGCGGAAGGGGAAGGAAACACCATATATTTT
CDR3: CASSRAEGEGNTIYF
J: TRBJ1-3
size: -
D: -
V: TRBV6-6

DNA: TGCGCCAGCAGCCCCGACAGGGGGCAAGGGTATGGCTACACCTTC
CDR3: CASSPDRGQGYGYTF
J: TRBJ1-2
size: -
D: TRBD1
V: TRBV10-1

DNA: TGTGCCAGCAGCTTGGGGACTAGCCTTTACAATGAGCAGTTCTTC
CDR3: CASSLGTSLYNEQFF
J: TRBJ2-1
size: -
D: TRBD2
V: TRBV5-8